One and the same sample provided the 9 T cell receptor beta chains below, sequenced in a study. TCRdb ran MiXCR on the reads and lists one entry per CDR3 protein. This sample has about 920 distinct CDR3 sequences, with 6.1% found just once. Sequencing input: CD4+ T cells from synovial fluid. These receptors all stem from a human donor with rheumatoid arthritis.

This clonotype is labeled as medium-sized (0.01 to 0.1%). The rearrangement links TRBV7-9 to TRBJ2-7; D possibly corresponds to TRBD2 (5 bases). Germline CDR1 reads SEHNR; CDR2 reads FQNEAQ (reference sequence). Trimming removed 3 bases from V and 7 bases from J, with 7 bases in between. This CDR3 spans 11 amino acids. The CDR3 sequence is CASSFGEEQYF. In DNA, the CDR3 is TGTGCCAGCAGCTTCGGGGAGGAGCAGTACTTC.

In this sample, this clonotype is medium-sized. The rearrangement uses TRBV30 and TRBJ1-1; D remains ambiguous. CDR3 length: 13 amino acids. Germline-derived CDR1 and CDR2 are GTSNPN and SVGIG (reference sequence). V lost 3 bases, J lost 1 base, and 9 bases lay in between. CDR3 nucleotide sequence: TGTGCCTGGAGGGACGGCGGGAACACTGAAGCTTTCTTT. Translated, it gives CAWRDGGNTEAFF.

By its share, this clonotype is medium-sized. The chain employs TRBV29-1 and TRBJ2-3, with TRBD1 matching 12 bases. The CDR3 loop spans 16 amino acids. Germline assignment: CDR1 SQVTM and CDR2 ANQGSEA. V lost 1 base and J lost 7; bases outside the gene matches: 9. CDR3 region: CSVEVGTGGAFHTQYF. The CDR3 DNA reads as TGCAGCGTTGAAGTCGGGACAGGGGGCGCGTTTCATACGCAGTATTTT.

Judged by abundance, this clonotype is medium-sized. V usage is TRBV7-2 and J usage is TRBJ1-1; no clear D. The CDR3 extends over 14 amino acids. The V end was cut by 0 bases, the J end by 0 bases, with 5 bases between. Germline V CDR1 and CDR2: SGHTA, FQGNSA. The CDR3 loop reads CASSLALMNTEAFF. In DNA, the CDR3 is TGTGCCAGCAGCTTAGCCTTAATGAACACTGAAGCTTTCTTT.

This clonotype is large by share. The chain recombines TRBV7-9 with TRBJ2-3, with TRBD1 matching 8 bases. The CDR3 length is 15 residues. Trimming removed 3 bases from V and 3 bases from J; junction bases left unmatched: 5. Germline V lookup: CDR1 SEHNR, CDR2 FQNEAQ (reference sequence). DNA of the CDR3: TGTGCCAGCAGCTTTTCGACAGGGGTGACAGATACGCAGTATTTT. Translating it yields CASSFSTGVTDTQYF.

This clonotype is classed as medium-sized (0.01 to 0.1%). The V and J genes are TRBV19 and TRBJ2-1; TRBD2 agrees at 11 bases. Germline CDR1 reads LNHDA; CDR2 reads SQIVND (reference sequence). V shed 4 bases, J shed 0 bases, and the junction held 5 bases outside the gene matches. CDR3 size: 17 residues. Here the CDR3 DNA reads TGTGCCAGTAGTACAACGACTAGCGGGGCCTCCTACAATGAGCAGTTCTTC. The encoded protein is CASSTTTSGASYNEQFF. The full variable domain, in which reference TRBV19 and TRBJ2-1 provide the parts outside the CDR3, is DGGITQSPKYLFRKEGQNVTLSCEQNLNHDAMYWYRQDPGQGLRLIYYSQIVNDFQKGDIAEGYSVSREKKESFPLTVTSAQKNPTAFYLCASSTTTSGASYNEQFFGPGTRLTVL.

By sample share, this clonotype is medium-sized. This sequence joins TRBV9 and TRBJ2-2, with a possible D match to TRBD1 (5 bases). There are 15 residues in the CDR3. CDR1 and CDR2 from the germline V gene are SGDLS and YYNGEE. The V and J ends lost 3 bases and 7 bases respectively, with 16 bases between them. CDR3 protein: CASSATPGSVGELFF. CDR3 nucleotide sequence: TGTGCCAGCAGCGCGACTCCAGGGTCGGTCGGGGAGCTGTTTTTT.

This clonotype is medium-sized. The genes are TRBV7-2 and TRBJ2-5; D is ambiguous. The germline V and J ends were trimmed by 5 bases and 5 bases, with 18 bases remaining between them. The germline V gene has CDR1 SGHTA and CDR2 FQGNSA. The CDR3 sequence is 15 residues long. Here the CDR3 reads CASSTRPGLVETQYF. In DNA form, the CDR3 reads TGTGCCAGCAGCACCCGACCCGGGCTAGTGGAGACCCAGTACTTC.

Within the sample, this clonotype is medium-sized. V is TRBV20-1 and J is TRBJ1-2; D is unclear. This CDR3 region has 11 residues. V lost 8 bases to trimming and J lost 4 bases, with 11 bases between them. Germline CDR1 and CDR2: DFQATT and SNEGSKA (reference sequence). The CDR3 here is CSSILGYGYTF. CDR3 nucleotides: TGCAGTTCCATTCTGGGCTATGGCTACACCTTC.